This is a list of T cell receptor beta chains from one sample in a study of regulatory T cells in long-lasting Graves disease. TCRdb recomputed calls from the multiplex PCR reads with MiXCR, one row per CDR3 protein. The table has about 210,000 distinct CDR3 sequences, approximately 18% seen once. These sequences were also reported in another study, on T cells in Graves' hyperthyroidism and ophthalmopathy.

The sequences come from peripheral blood mononuclear cells (PBMCs), collected at new diagnosis, from a patient treated with antithyroid drugs. These receptor sequences come from a woman aged 25-40 years with Graves disease. Each CDR3 is given with its conserved first and last residue. The D gene is left open where the match is weak. Size values are once, few and many counts, or a class for expanded clones, and some rows have none.

>many|TRBV10-2|TRBJ1-1|.
CASSESRDTEAFF
TGCGCCAGCAGTGAGTCGAGGGACACTGAAGCTTTCTTT
>.|TRBV11-1|TRBJ2-1|TRBD2
CASSFPSGGINEQFF
TGTGCCAGCAGCTTCCCTAGCGGGGGAATCAATGAGCAGTTCTTC
>.|TRBV18|TRBJ2-6|.
CASSPVAGGYSSGANVLTF
TGTGCCAGCTCACCAGTGGCCGGCGGATACTCGTCAGGGGCCAACGTCCTGACTTTC
>many|TRBV13|TRBJ1-3|.
CASSSDGNTIYF
TGTGCCAGCAGCTCGGACGGTAACACCATATATTTT
>many|TRBV9|TRBJ1-1|.
CASSVEGGVTGGMNTEAFF
TGTGCCAGCAGCGTAGAGGGAGGGGTCACTGGGGGCATGAACACTGAAGCTTTCTTT
>many|TRBV18|TRBJ2-7|.
CASSPNTAREQYF
TGTGCCAGCTCACCGAATACCGCCCGCGAGCAGTACTTC
>many|TRBV6-1|TRBJ2-2|.
CASSRKTLGGPGELFF
TGTGCCAGCAGTCGGAAGACCTTAGGGGGTCCCGGGGAGCTGTTTTTT
>.|TRBV20-1|TRBJ1-5|.
CSARPGEGSNQPQHF
TGCAGTGCTAGGCCAGGGGAGGGAAGCAATCAGCCCCAGCATTTT
>few|TRBV12-3/TRBV12-4|TRBJ2-4|TRBD1
CASSLAGGWDIQYF
TGTGCCAGCAGTTTAGCAGGGGGCTGGGACATTCAGTACTTC
>many|TRBV27|TRBJ2-5|.
CASKERGQETQYF
TGTGCCAGCAAGGAACGGGGCCAAGAGACCCAGTACTTC
>.|TRBV7-8|TRBJ1-2|.
CASSKGIGGRFYGYTF
TGTGCCAGCAGCAAAGGGATCGGTGGCAGGTTCTATGGCTACACCTTC
>many|TRBV12-3/TRBV12-4|TRBJ2-7|.
CASSSDSYEQYF
TGTGCCAGCAGTTCGGACAGCTACGAGCAGTACTTC
>many|TRBV7-9|TRBJ2-1|TRBD2
CASSITSGRDGGEQFF
TGTGCCAGCAGCATAACCTCGGGGAGGGACGGAGGCGAGCAGTTCTTC
>many|TRBV28|TRBJ2-7|TRBD1
CASSSPGTGMFEQYF
TGTGCCAGCAGCTCACCCGGGACAGGGATGTTCGAGCAGTACTTC
>many|TRBV11-3|TRBJ2-3|.
CASSLGFGEDTQYF
TGTGCCAGCAGCTTAGGATTCGGGGAAGATACGCAGTATTTT
>.|TRBV28|TRBJ2-7|TRBD2
CASIRLAGGKSSYEQYF
TGTGCCAGCATAAGACTAGCGGGAGGGAAAAGCTCCTACGAGCAGTACTTC
>many|TRBV5-1|TRBJ2-2|.
CASSFELVTGELFF
TGCGCCAGCAGCTTTGAGCTAGTAACCGGGGAGCTGTTTTTT
>.|TRBV6-9|TRBJ2-2|TRBD2
CASSYGGDLNTGELFF
TGTGCCAGCAGTTATGGGGGGGACCTAAACACCGGGGAGCTGTTTTTT